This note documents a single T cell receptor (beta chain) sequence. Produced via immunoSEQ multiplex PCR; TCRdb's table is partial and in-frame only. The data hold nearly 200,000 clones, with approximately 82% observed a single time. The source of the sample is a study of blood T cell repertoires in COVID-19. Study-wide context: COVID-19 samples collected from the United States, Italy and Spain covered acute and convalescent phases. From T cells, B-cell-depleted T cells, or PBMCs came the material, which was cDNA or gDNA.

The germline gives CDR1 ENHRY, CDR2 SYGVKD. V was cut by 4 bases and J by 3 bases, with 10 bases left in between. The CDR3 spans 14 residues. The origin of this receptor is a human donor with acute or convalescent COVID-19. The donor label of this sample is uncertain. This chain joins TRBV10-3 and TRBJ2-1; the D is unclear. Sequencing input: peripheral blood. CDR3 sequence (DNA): TGTGCCATCAGTGCCCGACTCGACTACAATGAGCAGTTCTTC. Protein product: CAISARLDYNEQFF.